This T cell receptor (beta chain) was sequenced in a study of Ad26.COV2.S vaccination and SARS-CoV-2 variants. The treatment is: roughly 20 received Ad26.COV2.S at low or high dose, single or two shots; a few received placebo; per-sample allocation not given. Collection of samples fell on day 63 after the first vaccine or placebo injection. Of note for this clone: Its antigen is currently unknown.

Per germline, CDR1 SGHTS and CDR2 YDEGEE. V was cut by 4 bases and J by 2 bases, with 16 bases left in between. The CDR3 has 16 residues. Repertoires were generated with immunoSEQ multiplex PCR, while TCRdb's copy carries only in-frame clones and drops some. The repertoire has a few hundred thousand clones, roughly 84% of them found once; the top ten carry roughly 3.1%. Study-wide results and limits: The TCR breadth and depth analyses may have understated or missed part of the total T cell responses. The study found higher spike-specific TCR breadth in vaccine than placebo recipients.

The sample was peripheral blood, taken in a trial of Ad26.COV2.S vaccine versus placebo. The chain has TRBV5-8 and TRBJ2-1; a possible D gene is TRBD2 (6 bases). The clonotype originates from a person between 18 and 65 years old who received the Ad26.COV2.S COVID-19 vaccine or a placebo. CDR3 sequence reads: CASSGVKWGAYNEQFF. The CDR3 DNA sequence: TGTGCCAGCAGCGGCGTTAAGTGGGGGGCCTACAATGAGCAGTTCTTC.